This entry concerns a single TCR beta chain. Per the study methods: From reference gene primer amplification, estimates of nucleated cell counts were derived. The method was immunoSEQ multiplex PCR; TCRdb's version includes in-frame clones alone and lacks a portion of them. V and J calls and clone size are as listed in that table; D and trimming were resolved from the DNA. Here the sample spans 150,000 or so clones, approximately 85% being singletons. This sample stems from a study of blood T cell repertoires in COVID-19. Study-level background: Sources were T cells, B-cell-depleted T cells, or PBMCs; the material itself was cDNA or gDNA.

Per the germline V gene, CDR1 is MNHEY and CDR2 is SVGEGT. Trimming removed 6 bases at V and 4 bases at J, with 19 bases between. The CDR3 sequence is 15 residues long. Specimen: peripheral blood. This receptor was obtained from a man in his sixties with active or convalescent COVID-19. The rearrangement joins TRBV6-2 or TRBV6-3 to TRBJ2-7; maybe TRBD2 (6 bases). CDR3 sequence (DNA): TGTGCCAGCAGCCCTAGTTCTAGTGGAGGGTACGAGCAGTACTTC. As protein: CASSPSSSGGYEQYF.